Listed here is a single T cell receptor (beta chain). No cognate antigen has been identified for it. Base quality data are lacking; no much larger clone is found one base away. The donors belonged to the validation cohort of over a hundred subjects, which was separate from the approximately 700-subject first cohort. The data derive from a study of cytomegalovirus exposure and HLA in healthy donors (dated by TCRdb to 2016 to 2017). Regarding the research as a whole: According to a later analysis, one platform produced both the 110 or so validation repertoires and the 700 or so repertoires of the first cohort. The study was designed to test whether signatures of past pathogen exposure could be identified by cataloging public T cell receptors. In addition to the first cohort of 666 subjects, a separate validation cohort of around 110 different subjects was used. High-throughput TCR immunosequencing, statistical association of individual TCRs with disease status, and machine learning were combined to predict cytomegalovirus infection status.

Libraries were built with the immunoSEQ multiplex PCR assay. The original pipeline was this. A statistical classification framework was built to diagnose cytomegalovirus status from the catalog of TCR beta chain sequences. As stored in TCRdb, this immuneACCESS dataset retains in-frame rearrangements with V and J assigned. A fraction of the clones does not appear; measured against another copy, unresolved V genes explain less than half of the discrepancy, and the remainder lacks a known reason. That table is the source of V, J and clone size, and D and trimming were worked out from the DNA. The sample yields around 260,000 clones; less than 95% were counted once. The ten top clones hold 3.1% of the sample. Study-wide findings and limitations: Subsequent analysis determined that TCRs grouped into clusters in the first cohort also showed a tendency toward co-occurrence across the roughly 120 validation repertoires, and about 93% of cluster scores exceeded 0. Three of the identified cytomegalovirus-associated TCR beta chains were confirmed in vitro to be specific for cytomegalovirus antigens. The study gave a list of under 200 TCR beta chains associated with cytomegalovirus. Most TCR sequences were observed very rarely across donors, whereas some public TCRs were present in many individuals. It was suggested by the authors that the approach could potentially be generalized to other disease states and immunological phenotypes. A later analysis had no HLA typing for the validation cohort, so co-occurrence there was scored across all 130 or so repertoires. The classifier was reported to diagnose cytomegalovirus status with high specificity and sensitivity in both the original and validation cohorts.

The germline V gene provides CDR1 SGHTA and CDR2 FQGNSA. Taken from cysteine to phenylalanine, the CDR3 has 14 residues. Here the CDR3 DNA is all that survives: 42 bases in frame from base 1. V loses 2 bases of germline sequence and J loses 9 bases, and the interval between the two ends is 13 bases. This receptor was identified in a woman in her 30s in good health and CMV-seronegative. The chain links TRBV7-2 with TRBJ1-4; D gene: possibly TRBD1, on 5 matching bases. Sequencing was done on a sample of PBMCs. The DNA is TGTGCCAGCAGCTTAATTGGGGGGTCCCAAAAACTGTTTTTT. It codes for CASSLIGGSQKLFF. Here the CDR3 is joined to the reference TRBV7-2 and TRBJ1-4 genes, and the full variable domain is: GAGVSQSPSNKVTEKGKDVELRCDPISGHTALYWYRQSLGQGLEFLIYFQGNSAPDKSGLPSDRFSAERTGGSVSTLTIQRTQQEDSAVYLCASSLIGGSQKLFFGSGTQLSVL.